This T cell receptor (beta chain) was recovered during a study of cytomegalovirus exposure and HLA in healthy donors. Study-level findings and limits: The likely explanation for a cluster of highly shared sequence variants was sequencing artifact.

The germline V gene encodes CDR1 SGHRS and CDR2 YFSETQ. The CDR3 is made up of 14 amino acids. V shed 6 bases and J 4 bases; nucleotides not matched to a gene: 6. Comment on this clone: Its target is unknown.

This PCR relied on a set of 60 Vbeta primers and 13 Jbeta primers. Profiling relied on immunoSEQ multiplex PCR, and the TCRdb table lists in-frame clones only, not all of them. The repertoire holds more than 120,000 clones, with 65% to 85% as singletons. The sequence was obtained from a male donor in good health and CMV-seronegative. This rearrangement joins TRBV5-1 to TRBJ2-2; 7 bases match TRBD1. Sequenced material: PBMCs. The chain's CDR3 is CASTTTGITGELFF. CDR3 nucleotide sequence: TGCGCCAGCACTACGACAGGGATCACCGGGGAGCTGTTTTTT.